This TCR beta chain was sequenced during a study of T cells in Graves' hyperthyroidism and ophthalmopathy. Diagnoses rested on clinical symptoms, serum thyroxine and TRAb, thyroid ultrasound and orbital computed tomography. The PBMCs were taken from approximately 11 ml of fresh peripheral blood. V dropped 4 bases and J dropped 3 bases, with 10 bases sitting between them. The CDR3 loop spans 14 amino acids. Per the germline V gene, CDR1 is ENHRY and CDR2 is SYGVKD. Comments on this clonotype: Its antigen is not identified.

Regions amplified from RNA transcripts were the TCR beta CDR3 regions. HTBI primers were the set used in a first-round RT-PCR of the TCR CDR3. TCRdb reprocessed the multiplex PCR reads with MiXCR, giving one entry per CDR3 protein. Of some 490,000 distinct CDR3 sequences listed, about 16% are singletons. Overall study findings and caveats: The model's output predicted ophthalmopathy at a median of 6.5 months prior to onset.

The chain is built from TRBV10-3 and TRBJ1-3; D is perhaps TRBD1 (6 bases). The clonotype originates from a woman between 25 and 40 years old with Graves' ophthalmopathy. The sequenced sample consisted of blood. CDR3 in DNA: TGTGCCATCAGTGTAGGGGGGATTGGAAACACCATATATTTT. Its translation is CAISVGGIGNTIYF.